This T cell receptor (beta chain) was captured by sequencing in a study of Graves' ophthalmopathy and Graves' hyperthyroidism. Study-level results: The authors also found most expanded thyroid clonotypes above 0.001 frequency in blood. The model's prediction of ophthalmopathy progression had around 70% sensitivity and less than 75% specificity.

Trimming removed 4 bases from V and 6 bases from J, with 12 bases in between. Germline-derived CDR1 and CDR2 are MNHEY and SVGAGI. The CDR3 is 13 residues long. RNA transcripts served as template for amplifying TCR beta CDR3 sequences. A first-round RT-PCR used HTBI primers, followed by a second-round multiplex PCR. A single record per CDR3 protein comes from TCRdb applying MiXCR to the multiplex PCR reads. The profile covers around 170,000 distinct CDR3 sequences, with roughly two fifths appearing a single time and roughly 5.8% taken by the ten largest. As to this clonotype: Its antigen is as yet unknown.

The rearrangement joins TRBV6-5 to TRBJ1-1; D uncertain. Specimen: peripheral blood. The sequence came from a woman aged 35 to 49 with Graves' ophthalmopathy. In DNA form, the CDR3 reads TGTGCCAGCAGTTGGCGGGAGGAGGCTGAAGCTTTCTTT. As protein: CASSWREEAEAFF.